This T cell receptor beta chain was obtained from a study of cytomegalovirus exposure and HLA in healthy donors. Study at large: The platform used for the 110 or so validation repertoires matched that of the 666 first-cohort repertoires, a later analysis reported.

Findings of the study overall: Rarity characterized most TCR sequences, yet some public TCRs appeared in many donors. In a later analysis, first-cohort TCR clusters were found to tend to co-occur in the 100 to 150 validation repertoires.

Germline assignment: CDR1 SGHDT and CDR2 YYEEEE. V lost 7 bases and J lost 6, with 7 bases in between. This CDR3 comprises 11 residues. Method: immunoSEQ multiplex PCR; TCRdb's copy keeps in-frame clones and lacks some. Of some 120,000 clones detected, 89% appear once; the ten largest clones hold 1.5% to 2.5%. Worth noting for this clone: Antigen specificity is unknown.

The source material was PBMCs. This chain links TRBV5-6 with TRBJ2-2; the D is unclear. This sequence was found in a woman under 30 in good health and CMV-seronegative. CDR3 coding DNA: TGTGCCAGCGAGGTGGCCGGGGAGCTGTTTTTT. Amino acid sequence: CASEVAGELFF.